The 15 T cell receptor beta chains given below trace back to one sample, sequenced in a study of human T cells and chemical hapten exposure. TCRdb processed the RACE reads anew with MiXCR; each CDR3 protein has one entry. The profile shows under 150,000 distinct CDR3 sequences, 9.5% to 13% of them singletons. This sample's time point: patch test 1, 2 weeks after DPC sensitization. The treatment is: therapeutic diphenylcyclopropenone sensitization with weekly scalp DPC. Sample: whole blood, taken in connection with sensitization to the hapten diphenylcyclopropenone (DPC). The receptor set was obtained from a woman between 45 and 60 years old with alopecia areata. Some clones in this sample may be carry-over from other donors' samples.

This clonotype was seen repeatedly, ten times or more. The chain is built from TRBV13 and TRBJ2-3; D is possibly TRBD1 (5 bases). In germline, CDR1 is PRHDT, CDR2 FYEKMQ (reference sequence). Trimming pared 0 bases from V and 3 bases from J, leaving 10 bases between. The CDR3 sequence is 15 residues long. CDR3: CASSLGAGLTDTQYF. The CDR3 DNA follows: TGTGCCAGCAGCTTAGGCGCAGGGCTTACAGATACGCAGTATTTT.

A remark on this clonotype: One end of the junction fails to match germline, which may point to a read error. V and J are TRBV7-7 and TRBJ2-3; 10 bases agree with TRBD1. This CDR3 spans 17 amino acids. Germline CDR1 SSHAT, CDR2 FNYEAQ (reference sequence). The CDR3 region has the DNA TGTGCTAGCAGCCGCGGGACAGGGGATATTCCCACAGATACGCAGTATTTT. Translation gives CASSRGTGDIPTDTQYF.

J is TRBJ2-5 and V is TRBV7-2; tentative D call: TRBD1 (6 bases). CDR3 length equals 14 residues. Germline assignment: CDR1 SGHTA and CDR2 FQGNSA. V lost 7 bases and J 1 base, leaving 13 bases between the germline ends. CDR3 nucleotide sequence: TGTGCCAGCACGCTACAGGGAACCCAAGAGACCCAGTACTTC. Residues: CASTLQGTQETQYF.

This clonotype was picked up many times. The chain carries TRBV28 and TRBJ1-1; 7 bases match TRBD1. The trim removed 6 bases at V and 0 bases at J, leaving 4 bases unmatched. Germline V gene data show CDR1 as MDHEN and CDR2 as SYDVKM. CDR3 length: 14 amino acids. CDR3 in amino acids: CASSLGGMNTEAFF. DNA of the CDR3: TGTGCCAGCAGCCTAGGGGGCATGAACACTGAAGCTTTCTTT.

The chain is built from TRBV2 and TRBJ2-3; TRBD2 matches at 11 bases. The germline gives CDR1 SNHLY, CDR2 FYNNEI. With V trimmed by 6 bases and J by 4 bases, 6 bases remained unmatched. The CDR3 covers 15 residues. CDR3 in DNA: TGTGCCAGCAGCGCCGCTAGCGGGAGGTCAGATACGCAGTATTTT. Its translation is CASSAASGRSDTQYF.

This clonotype has more than one count but fewer than ten. The gene calls are TRBV7-6 and TRBJ2-1, with 11 nucleotides matching TRBD2. The CDR3 sequence is 17 residues long. V shed 2 bases and J 4 bases; nucleotides not matched to a gene: 7. Germline CDR1 and CDR2: SGHVS and FNYEAQ. CDR3 nucleotide sequence: TGTGCCAGCAGCTTATCGCTAACTAGCGGGAGTTACAATGAGCAGTTCTTC. Translating gives CASSLSLTSGSYNEQFF.

This clonotype has a count of ten or more. The chain carries TRBV2 and TRBJ1-2; 7 bases agree with TRBD1. This CDR3 comprises 12 residues. Trimming took 9 bases from V and 7 from J; bases not matched to a gene: 8. Germline V gives CDR1 SNHLY, CDR2 FYNNEI. CDR3 DNA sequence: TGTGCCAGACCGGACAGGAACCTTGGCTACACCTTC. Its translation: CARPDRNLGYTF.

This clonotype was recorded many times. This chain links TRBV18 with TRBJ1-5, with a possible D match to TRBD1 (6 bases). The CDR3 totals 14 residues. Trimming pared 3 bases from V and 4 bases from J, leaving 10 bases between. Germline V lookup: CDR1 KGHSH, CDR2 LQKENI. The CDR3 loop is CASSPQGINQPQHF. The CDR3 DNA sequence: TGTGCCAGCTCACCCCAGGGGATAAATCAGCCCCAGCATTTT. Filled out from reference TRBV18 and TRBJ1-5, the complete variable domain reads NAGVMQNPRHLVRRRGQEARLRCSPMKGHSHVYWYRQLPEEGLKFMVYLQKENIIDESGMPKERFSAEFPKEGPSILRIQQVVRGDSAAYFCASSPQGINQPQHFGDGTRLSIL.

The sample holds many counts of this clonotype. The DNA for the CDR3 is TGCAGCGTTGAGGGACAGGCTTACGAGCAGTACTTC. The encoded protein is CSVEGQAYEQYF. The chain joins TRBV29-1 to TRBJ2-7; 8 bases are a match to TRBD1. The germline gives CDR1 SQVTM, CDR2 ANQGSEA. The CDR3 runs to 12 residues. The V gene end was trimmed by 3 bases and the J gene end by 4 bases; junction bases not matched to a gene: 2.

The gene calls are TRBV28 and TRBJ1-6; TRBD1 aligns across 9 bases. Per germline, CDR1 MDHEN and CDR2 SYDVKM. The CDR3 runs to 15 residues. The J segment lost 10 bases and the V segment lost 5 bases, leaving 9 bases of the junction unmatched. Written as DNA, the CDR3 is TGTGCCAGCAGTCTCCCCGGGACAGGGAAATCACCCCTCCACTTT. This translates into CASSLPGTGKSPLHF. The full variable domain, completed using reference TRBV28 and TRBJ1-6, is DVKVTQSSRYLVKRTGEKVFLECVQDMDHENMFWYRQDPGLGLRLIYFSYDVKMKEKGDIPEGYSVSREKKERFSLILESASTNQTSMYLCASSLPGTGKSPLHFGNGTRLTVT.

This clonotype has only a few counts. The chain employs TRBV29-1 and TRBJ1-1; TRBD1 might be the D (6 bases). The germline V gene has CDR1 SQVTM and CDR2 ANQGSEA. The CDR3 sequence is 12 residues long. V lost 7 bases and J lost 4, with 13 bases in between. CDR3 amino acids: CSGGRGSTEAFF. DNA for the CDR3: TGCAGCGGGGGGCGGGGAAGCACTGAAGCTTTCTTT.

This clonotype showed up many times. This sequence joins TRBV11-2 and TRBJ1-1, with D perhaps TRBD1 (5 bases). V was shortened by 5 bases and J by 9 bases, with 25 bases between the two germline ends. This CDR3 region has 16 residues. Germline assignment: CDR1 SGHAT and CDR2 FQNNGV. The CDR3 nucleotides are TGTGCCAGCAGCCCCAAGGGCGGGGCGTTGTTTAATCAAGCTTTCTTT. This encodes CASSPKGGALFNQAFF.

This clonotype was seen more than once but under ten times. The J gene is TRBJ1-2, the V gene TRBV6-6; D gene ambiguous. CDR1 and CDR2 (germline): MNHNY, SVGAGI (reference sequence). The CDR3 runs 14 residues. Trimming removed 7 bases at V and 3 bases at J, with 15 bases between. CDR3 in DNA: TGTGCCAGCACAGAGGCCGGGAGCTACTATGGCTACACCTTC. It specifies CASTEAGSYYGYTF.

V gene TRBV3-1 combines with J gene TRBJ2-1; D gene ambiguous. This CDR3 is built from 12 residues. CDR1 LGHDT and CDR2 YNNKEL come from the germline V gene (reference sequence). The V and J ends lost 1 base and 9 bases respectively, with 7 bases between them. Here the CDR3 DNA reads TGTGCCAGCAGCCAAGTATTGACTGAGCAGTTCTTC. Translation gives CASSQVLTEQFF.

The V and J genes are TRBV4-1 and TRBJ1-2; no reliable D call. Looked up from germline, CDR1 is MGHRA and CDR2 is YSYEKL. V lost 4 bases and J lost 1, with 13 bases in between. The CDR3 is 15 residues long. CDR3: CASSLLSDFNYGYTF. DNA of the CDR3: TGCGCCAGCAGCCTGCTCAGTGATTTTAACTATGGCTACACCTTC.